This T cell receptor (beta chain) was sequenced for a study of blood T cell repertoires in COVID-19. Study-level background: The samples span acute and convalescent COVID-19 from the United States, Italy and Spain. Nucleic acid was either cDNA or gDNA, and it came from T cells, B-cell-depleted T cells, or PBMCs.

In the authors' workflow: Amplification of reference gene primers provided the estimated nucleated cell counts. The table came from immunoSEQ multiplex PCR; TCRdb's copy has only in-frame clones and leaves some out. Clone size and V and J calls were adopted from that table, with D and trimming inferred from the DNA. The table records roughly 73,000 clones, 75% to 80% of them present only once. Trimming removed 3 bases from V and 3 bases from J, with 15 bases in between. CDR1 DFQATT and CDR2 SNEGSKA come from the germline V gene (reference sequence). This CDR3 region has 15 residues. This chain uses TRBV20-1 with TRBJ1-3, with a weak D call TRBD1 (6 bases). The clonotype originates from a human donor in a cohort sampled during active COVID-19. The sequencing input was peripheral blood. The CDR3 DNA reads as TGCAGTGCTAGTTGGGGGGGCGTACGTGGAAACACCATATATTTT. Its protein product is CSASWGGVRGNTIYF.